This entry lists 20 T cell receptor beta chains sequenced from one sample in a study of human T cells and chemical hapten exposure. Time point indicated: pre-sensitization, week 0. Stated treatment: therapeutic diphenylcyclopropenone sensitization with weekly scalp DPC. Via MiXCR, TCRdb re-called the RACE reads, giving one row per CDR3 protein. The data show about 120,000 distinct CDR3 sequences, 13% seen once. The specimen was whole blood, collected in connection with sensitization to the hapten diphenylcyclopropenone (DPC). Receptors originate from a woman aged 18-30 years with alopecia areata. Some clones in this sample may be carry-over from other donors' samples.

J is TRBJ2-5 and V is TRBV18, with D possibly being TRBD1 or TRBD2 (6 bases each). The CDR3 totals 15 residues. V dropped 1 base and J dropped 4 bases, with 13 bases sitting between them. The germline V gene encodes CDR1 KGHSH and CDR2 LQKENI. The CDR3: CASSPLEGGRETQYF. The CDR3 nucleotides read TGTGCCAGCTCACCACTCGAGGGGGGCCGAGAGACCCAGTACTTC.

This clonotype occurred many times. The chain is built from TRBV5-4 and TRBJ1-6; tentatively, D is TRBD1 (6 bases). Germline V lookup: CDR1 SGHNT, CDR2 YYREEE (reference sequence). V was trimmed by 0 bases and J by 4 bases, leaving 14 bases between them. This CDR3 region has 17 residues. CDR3 sequence reads: CASSLEQGGGYNSPLHF. The CDR3 DNA is TGTGCCAGCAGCTTGGAACAGGGTGGAGGTTATAATTCACCCCTCCACTTT.

The chain links TRBV28 to TRBJ2-4; D is ambiguous. Germline CDR1 is MDHEN and CDR2 is SYDVKM. With 3 bases removed from V and 3 bases from J, the gap between germline ends came to 12 bases. The CDR3 is 15 residues long. CDR3 DNA sequence: TGTGCCAGCAGTTTTAGTCTGGGGAACAAAAACATTCAGTACTTC. Translation: CASSFSLGNKNIQYF.

This clonotype was observed at least ten times. This chain uses TRBV7-2 with TRBJ2-2, with D unclear. The germline gives CDR1 SGHTA, CDR2 FQGNSA. The CDR3 consists of 15 residues. V was clipped by 4 bases and J by 1 base, with 10 bases between them. This CDR3 reads CASSSVGGNTGELFF. The CDR3 DNA reads TGTGCCAGCAGCTCTGTAGGCGGGAACACCGGGGAGCTGTTTTTT.

This clonotype occurred a few times. The rearrangement links TRBV11-2 to TRBJ2-1, with 7 bases matching TRBD2. Germline CDR1 reads SGHAT; CDR2 reads FQNNGV. CDR3 length: 14 amino acids. V was clipped by 5 bases and J by 5 bases; unmatched bases: 6. CDR3 sequence (DNA): TGTGCCAGCAGCCGGCGGGGGATAAACAATGAGCAGTTCTTC. Encoded protein: CASSRRGINNEQFF.

This clonotype was observed at least ten times. The CDR3 sequence is CASSHLAGSYNEQFF. CDR3 DNA: TGTGCCAGCAGCCATTTAGCGGGGAGTTACAATGAGCAGTTCTTC. The genes are TRBV4-2 and TRBJ2-1, with 8 bases matching TRBD2. The germline gives CDR1 LGHNA, CDR2 YNFKEQ. This CDR3 comprises 15 residues. The V and J ends lost 3 bases and 4 bases, in that order; junction bases with no gene match: 5.

V and J are TRBV11-2 and TRBJ2-3; tentatively, D is TRBD1 (7 bases). V lost 2 bases and J 1 base, leaving 13 bases between the germline ends. The CDR3 runs to 16 residues. Germline V lookup: CDR1 SGHAT, CDR2 FQNNGV. This CDR3 reads CASSLQGGRGTDTQYF. DNA of the CDR3: TGTGCCAGCAGCTTACAGGGGGGAAGGGGCACAGATACGCAGTATTTT.

This clonotype was seen a few times. The chain links TRBV5-1 to TRBJ2-2; no clear D. Trimming pared 1 base from V and 0 bases from J, leaving 10 bases between. The CDR3 totals 16 residues. Germline CDR1 reads SGHRS; CDR2 reads YFSETQ. The DNA for the CDR3 is TGCGCCAGCAGCTTGTTGAAGGGAACGAACACCGGGGAGCTGTTTTTT. This codes for CASSLLKGTNTGELFF.

V is TRBV11-1 and J is TRBJ1-1; D remains unclear. Germline-derived CDR1 and CDR2 are SGHAT and FQDESV (reference sequence). This CDR3 comprises 14 residues. Trimming shortened V by 5 bases and J by 1 base, and 11 bases separated the two germline ends. The CDR3 DNA reads TGTGCCAGCAGCCGGGCAGCAGGGAACACTGAAGCTTTCTTT. Encoded protein: CASSRAAGNTEAFF.

J is TRBJ2-7 and V is TRBV5-1, with 7 bases fitting TRBD1. J lost 2 bases, V lost 4 bases, and 9 bases had no gene match. This CDR3 spans 15 amino acids. Germline-derived CDR1 and CDR2 are SGHRS and YFSETQ. CDR3 loop: CASSNRTGSAYEQYF. In nucleotides, the CDR3 is TGCGCCAGCAGCAACCGGACAGGATCCGCCTACGAGCAGTACTTC.

This clonotype was seen more than once but under ten times. The chain carries TRBV6-2 or TRBV6-3 and TRBJ1-4; D ambiguous. The CDR3 runs 17 residues. CDR1 and CDR2 (germline): MNHEY, SVGEGT. Trimming took 6 bases from V and 0 from J, leaving 17 bases between them. CDR3 DNA: TGTGCCAGCAGAAGAAGCAGCAGCATTCCAACTAATGAAAAACTGTTTTTT. Amino acids: CASRRSSSIPTNEKLFF.

This clonotype appeared a few times. The chain carries TRBV7-8 and TRBJ1-5; TRBD1 matches 11 bases. This CDR3 comprises 17 residues. CDR1 is SGHVS and CDR2 is FQNEAQ in the germline V gene. V trimming: 5 bases; J trimming: 2 bases; junction bases outside the gene matches: 8. The CDR3 DNA reads TGTGCCAGCAGCCGGGACAGGGGGGTTGTTGGCAATCAGCCCCAGCATTTT. Residues: CASSRDRGVVGNQPQHF.

This clonotype was counted many times. J is TRBJ1-1 and V is TRBV11-2, with a tentative D call TRBD1 (6 bases). The CDR3 has 13 amino acids. V was pared by 2 bases and J by 5 bases, with 9 bases between. Germline CDR1 reads SGHAT; CDR2 reads FQNNGV. The CDR3 DNA reads TGTGCCAGCAGCTTAAATCAGGGGACTGAAGCTTTCTTT. Residues: CASSLNQGTEAFF.

The chain carries TRBV6-5 and TRBJ1-1; no reliable D call. This CDR3 region has 15 residues. The ends were cut back, 5 bases at V and 2 bases at J, with 15 bases in the middle. Germline CDR1 and CDR2: MNHEY and SVGAGI. The CDR3 spells CASSHGVQVNTEAFF. DNA for the CDR3: TGTGCCAGCAGTCACGGGGTTCAAGTCAACACTGAAGCTTTCTTT.

The chain employs TRBV20-1 and TRBJ2-1, with D perhaps being TRBD1 or TRBD2 (6 bases each). In germline, CDR1 is DFQATT, CDR2 SNEGSKA (reference sequence). This CDR3 has 15 amino acids. V gave up 0 bases and J gave up 4 bases, with 13 bases separating them. The CDR3 DNA reads TGCAGTGCTAGAGATGTAGGGGGGCATTACAATGAGCAGTTCTTC. It yields the protein CSARDVGGHYNEQFF.

V and J are TRBV2 and TRBJ2-5; D is ambiguous. Germline lookup yields CDR1 SNHLY and CDR2 FYNNEI. V lost 6 bases and J lost 5, with 13 bases in between. The CDR3 length is 13 residues. This chain's CDR3 is CASSAYMGETQYF. The CDR3 DNA reads as TGTGCCAGCAGCGCTTATATGGGGGAGACCCAGTACTTC.

The genes are TRBV28 and TRBJ2-4, with D perhaps TRBD1 (5 bases). Germline CDR1 is MDHEN and CDR2 is SYDVKM. The CDR3 has 13 residues. Trimming pared 2 bases from V and 8 bases from J, leaving 10 bases between. In DNA, the CDR3 is TGTGCCAGCAGTTTACAGGGTGAACACATTCAGTACTTC. It translates to CASSLQGEHIQYF.

This clonotype was recorded many times. This sequence joins TRBV7-9 and TRBJ1-5, with D possibly TRBD1 on 5 matching bases. Germline V gene lookup returns CDR1 SEHNR and CDR2 FQNEAQ (reference sequence). This CDR3 contains 13 residues. Trimming cost V 11 bases and J 2 bases, with 13 bases left between them. For the CDR3, the DNA is TGTGCCTCGGGGGATAGTGGCAATCAGCCCCAGCATTTT. Amino acid sequence: CASGDSGNQPQHF.

This clonotype has at least ten counts. The chain joins TRBV29-1 to TRBJ2-1; D gene uncertain. V gave up 3 bases and J gave up 6 bases, with 12 bases separating them. Germline CDR1 SQVTM, CDR2 ANQGSEA. The CDR3 extends over 13 amino acids. The CDR3 nucleotides read TGCAGCGTTGATGGGCAGATCACCAATGAGCAGTTCTTC. Encoded protein: CSVDGQITNEQFF.

V usage is TRBV7-6 and J usage is TRBJ2-2; the D gene is possibly TRBD1 (6 bases). The CDR3 is 15 amino acids. Germline V gene sequence: CDR1 SGHVS, CDR2 FNYEAQ. Trimming stripped 2 bases from V and 5 bases from J, with 12 bases between. CDR3 bases: TGTGCCAGCAGCTTACAGGGGAGAGGAACCGGGGAGCTGTTTTTT. Its translation is CASSLQGRGTGELFF.